This T cell receptor beta chain was captured by sequencing in a study of beta chain features in type 1 diabetes. Findings and limits, study-wide: There was no resolution here of whether HLA type influences TCRB rearrangement. TCRB CDR3s were moderately but significantly shorter in Type 1 diabetes patients in all four CD4+ subsets.

Sort purity for all populations was recorded as exceeding 98%. This clone was detected many times. Its antigen is not known. Investigators reverse transcribed all isolated RNA, so they sequenced expressed TCRB transcripts. Some clones are missing from TCRdb's copy, which holds only in-frame ones; the method was immunoSEQ multiplex PCR. The sample holds a few hundred thousand clones, approximately 10% seen once. This clonotype originated in a young man in good health. Sequences were obtained from central memory CD4+ T cells from blood.

The CDR3 protein is CASSERLAREQYF. Here the CDR3 DNA reads TGTGCCAGCAGCGAGAGACTAGCCCGAGAGCAGTACTTC. The rearrangement uses TRBV7-2 and TRBJ2-7, with 7 bases identical to TRBD2. The CDR3 totals 13 residues. V shed 5 bases, J shed 7 bases, and the junction held 8 bases outside the gene matches. The germline V gene encodes CDR1 SGHTA and CDR2 FQGNSA.